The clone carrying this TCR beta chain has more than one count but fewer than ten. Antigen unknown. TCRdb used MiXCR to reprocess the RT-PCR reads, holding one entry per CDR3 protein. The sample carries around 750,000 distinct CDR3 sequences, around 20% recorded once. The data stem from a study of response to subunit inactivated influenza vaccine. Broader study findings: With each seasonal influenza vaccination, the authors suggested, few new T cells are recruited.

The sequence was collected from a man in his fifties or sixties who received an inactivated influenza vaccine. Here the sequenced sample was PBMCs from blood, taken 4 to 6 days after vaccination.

CDR3 amino acids: CASSQEVQREWVPEQYF. The CDR3, as DNA: TGTGCCAGCAGCCAAGAAGTCCAGCGGGAGTGGGTACCTGAGCAGTACTTC. This chain joins TRBV4-2 and TRBJ2-7; the match to TRBD2 covers 8 bases. After removal of 0 bases from V and 7 bases from J, the junction contained 14 bases not matched to a gene. Per germline, CDR1 LGHNA and CDR2 YNFKEQ. The CDR3 totals 17 residues.